Sequencing of this TCR beta chain was carried out in a study of blood T cell repertoires in COVID-19. Study details: Material from acute and convalescent COVID-19 was sourced from the United States, Italy and Spain. T cells, B-cell-depleted T cells, or PBMCs supplied cDNA or gDNA.

Profiling relied on immunoSEQ multiplex PCR, and the TCRdb table lists in-frame clones only, not all of them. The sample includes over 150,000 clones, about four fifths of them seen just once. Germline V gene lookup returns CDR1 ENHRY and CDR2 SYGVKD. This CDR3 region has 16 residues. With V trimmed by 5 bases and J by 7 bases, 8 bases remained unmatched. The V gene is TRBV10-3, the J gene TRBJ2-2, with 12 bases matching TRBD2. The source is an elderly woman with acute or convalescent COVID-19. The sample was peripheral blood. The CDR3 coding sequence is TGTGCCATCAGTCCGCGGACTAGCGGGAATCACGGGGAGCTGTTTTTT. As protein: CAISPRTSGNHGELFF.